The clone carrying this TCR beta chain was found a few times. The antigen remains undetermined. The sample comes from a study of T cells after yellow fever vaccination. Whole-study results and caveats: On re-exposure, the response was weaker but peaked faster, at day 5 versus 15.

CDR1 is SGHRS and CDR2 is YFSETQ in the germline V gene. The germline V and J ends were trimmed by 7 bases and 5 bases, with 12 bases remaining between them. This CDR3 spans 12 amino acids. The authors made TCR cDNA by 5'RACE template switching, adding a universal primer site and UMIs. TCRdb redid the calling of the 5' RACE reads with MiXCR, one entry per CDR3 protein. The sample records some 340,000 distinct CDR3 sequences, around 10% being singletons. The receptor was isolated from a man between 18 and 29 years old who received the YFV17D yellow fever vaccine. This sequence joins TRBV5-1 and TRBJ2-5; D not certain. The source material was CD4+ T cells sorted from PBMCs, sampled 45 days after the yellow fever booster vaccination. CDR3 in amino acids: CASSHPVETQYF. Here the CDR3 DNA reads TGCGCCAGCTCCCACCCGGTGGAGACCCAGTACTTC.